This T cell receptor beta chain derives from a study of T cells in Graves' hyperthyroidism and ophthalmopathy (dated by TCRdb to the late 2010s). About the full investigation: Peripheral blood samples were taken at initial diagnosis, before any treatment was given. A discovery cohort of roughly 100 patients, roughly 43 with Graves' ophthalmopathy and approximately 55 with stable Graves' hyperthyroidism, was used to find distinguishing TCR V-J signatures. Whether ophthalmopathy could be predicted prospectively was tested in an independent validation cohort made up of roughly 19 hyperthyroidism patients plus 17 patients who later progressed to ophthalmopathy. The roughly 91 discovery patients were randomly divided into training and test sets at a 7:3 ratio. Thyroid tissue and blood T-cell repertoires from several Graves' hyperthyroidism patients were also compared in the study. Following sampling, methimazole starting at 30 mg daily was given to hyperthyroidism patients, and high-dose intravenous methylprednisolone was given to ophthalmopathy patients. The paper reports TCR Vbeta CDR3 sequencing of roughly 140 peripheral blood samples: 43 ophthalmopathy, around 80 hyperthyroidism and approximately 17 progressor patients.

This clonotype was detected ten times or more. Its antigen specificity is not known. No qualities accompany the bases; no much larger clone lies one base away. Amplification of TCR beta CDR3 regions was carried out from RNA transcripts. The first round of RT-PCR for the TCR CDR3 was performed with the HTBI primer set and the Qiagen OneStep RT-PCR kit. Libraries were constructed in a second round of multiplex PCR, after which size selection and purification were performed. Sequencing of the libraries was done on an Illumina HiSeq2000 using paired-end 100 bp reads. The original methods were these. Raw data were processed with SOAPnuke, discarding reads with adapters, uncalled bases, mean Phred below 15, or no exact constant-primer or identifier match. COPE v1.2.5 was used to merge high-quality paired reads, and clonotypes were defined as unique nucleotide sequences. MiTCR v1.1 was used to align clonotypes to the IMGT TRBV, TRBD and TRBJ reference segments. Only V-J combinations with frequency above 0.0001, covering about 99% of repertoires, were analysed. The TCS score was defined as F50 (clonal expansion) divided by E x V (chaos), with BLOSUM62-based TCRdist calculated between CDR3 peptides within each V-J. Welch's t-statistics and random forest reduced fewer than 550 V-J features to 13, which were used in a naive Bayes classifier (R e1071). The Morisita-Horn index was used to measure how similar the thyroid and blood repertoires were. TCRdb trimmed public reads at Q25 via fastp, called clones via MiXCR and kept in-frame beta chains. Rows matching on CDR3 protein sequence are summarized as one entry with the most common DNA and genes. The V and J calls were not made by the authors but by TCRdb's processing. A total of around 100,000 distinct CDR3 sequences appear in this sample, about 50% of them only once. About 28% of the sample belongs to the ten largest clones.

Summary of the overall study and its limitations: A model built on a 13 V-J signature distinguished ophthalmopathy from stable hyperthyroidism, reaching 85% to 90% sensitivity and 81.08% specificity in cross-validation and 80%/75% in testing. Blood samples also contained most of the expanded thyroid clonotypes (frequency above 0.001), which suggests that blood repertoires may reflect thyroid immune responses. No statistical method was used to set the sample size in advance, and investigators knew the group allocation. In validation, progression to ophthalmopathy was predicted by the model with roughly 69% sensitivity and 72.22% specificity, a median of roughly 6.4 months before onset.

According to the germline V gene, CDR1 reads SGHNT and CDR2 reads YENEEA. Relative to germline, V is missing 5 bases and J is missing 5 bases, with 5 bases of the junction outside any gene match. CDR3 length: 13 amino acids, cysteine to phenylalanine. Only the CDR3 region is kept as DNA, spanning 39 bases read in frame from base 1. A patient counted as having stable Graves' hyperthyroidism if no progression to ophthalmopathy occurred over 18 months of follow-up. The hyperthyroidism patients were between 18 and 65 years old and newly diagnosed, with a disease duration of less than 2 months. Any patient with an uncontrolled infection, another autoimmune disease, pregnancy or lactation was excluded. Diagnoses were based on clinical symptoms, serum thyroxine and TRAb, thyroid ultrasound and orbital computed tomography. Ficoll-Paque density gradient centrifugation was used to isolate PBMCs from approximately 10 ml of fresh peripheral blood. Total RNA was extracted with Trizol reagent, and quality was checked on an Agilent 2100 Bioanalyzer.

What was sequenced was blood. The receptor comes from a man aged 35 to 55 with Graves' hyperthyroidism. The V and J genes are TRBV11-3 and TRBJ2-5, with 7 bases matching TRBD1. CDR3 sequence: CASSQQGSETQYF. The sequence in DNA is TGTGCCAGCAGCCAACAGGGGTCGGAGACCCAGTACTTC.